The clone carrying this T cell receptor (beta chain) was picked up many times. Its antigen is unknown. J gave up 8 bases and V 4 bases, and 7 bases lay outside the gene matches. CDR1 is LGHNA and CDR2 is YNFKEQ in the germline V gene. The CDR3 has 14 residues. These data originate in a study of T-cell reconstitution after alpha-beta-depleted transplantation in children. A TCRbeta library incorporating unique molecular identifiers was prepared. One entry per CDR3 protein results from TCRdb running MiXCR on the PCR reads. Of 300,000 to 400,000 distinct CDR3 sequences in the sample, about a sixth were seen once. Overall study findings and caveats: At one year after transplant, newly produced T cells mostly accounted for T-cell counts and diversity. Surviving recipient T cells and thymic progenitors produced the high day-60 TCRbeta diversity seen in some patients. Alpha-beta T cells present about two months after transplant were reported to originate from several hundred expanded graft clones.

This chain links TRBV4-2 with TRBJ1-4; TRBD1 matches 7 bases. The specimen was PBMCs, mostly from graft donor cells, collected 360 days after TCRalphabeta/CD19-depleted stem cell transplant. The source is a male patient aged 2-9 years who had a stem cell transplant for acute lymphoblastic leukemia, so the T cells may come from the graft donor. The CDR3, as DNA: TGTGCCAGCAGCCTTGACAGGGAAAGGGAAAAACTGTTTTTT. This codes for CASSLDREREKLFF.